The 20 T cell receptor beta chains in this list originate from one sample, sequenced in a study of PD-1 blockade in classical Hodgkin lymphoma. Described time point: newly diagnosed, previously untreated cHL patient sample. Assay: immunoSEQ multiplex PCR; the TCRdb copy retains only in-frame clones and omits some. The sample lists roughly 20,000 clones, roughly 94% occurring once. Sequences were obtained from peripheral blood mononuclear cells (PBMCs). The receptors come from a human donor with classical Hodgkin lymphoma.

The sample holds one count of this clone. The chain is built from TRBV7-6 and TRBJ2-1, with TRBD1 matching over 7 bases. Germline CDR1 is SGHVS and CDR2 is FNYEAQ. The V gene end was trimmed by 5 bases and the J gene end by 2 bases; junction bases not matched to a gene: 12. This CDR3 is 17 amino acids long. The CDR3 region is CASSLKQGWETYNEQFF. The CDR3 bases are TGTGCCAGCAGCCTAAAACAGGGGTGGGAAACCTACAATGAGCAGTTCTTC.

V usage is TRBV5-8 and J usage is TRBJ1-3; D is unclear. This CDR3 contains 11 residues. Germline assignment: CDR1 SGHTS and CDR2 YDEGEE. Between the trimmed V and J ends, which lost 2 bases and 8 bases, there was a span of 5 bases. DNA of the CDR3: TGTGCCAGCAGCTTCGGACACACCATATATTTT. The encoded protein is CASSFGHTIYF.

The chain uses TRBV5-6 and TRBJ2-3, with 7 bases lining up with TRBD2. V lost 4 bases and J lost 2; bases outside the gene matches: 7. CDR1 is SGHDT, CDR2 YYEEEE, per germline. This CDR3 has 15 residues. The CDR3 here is CASSLAVGPTDTQYF. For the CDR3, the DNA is TGTGCCAGCAGCCTAGCGGTGGGGCCCACAGATACGCAGTATTTT. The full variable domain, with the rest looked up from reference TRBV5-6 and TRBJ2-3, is DAGVTQSPTHLIKTRGQQVTLRCSPKSGHDTVSWYQQALGQGPQFIFQYYEEEERQRGNFPDRFSGHQFPNYSSELNVNALLLGDSALYLCASSLAVGPTDTQYFGPGTRLTVL.

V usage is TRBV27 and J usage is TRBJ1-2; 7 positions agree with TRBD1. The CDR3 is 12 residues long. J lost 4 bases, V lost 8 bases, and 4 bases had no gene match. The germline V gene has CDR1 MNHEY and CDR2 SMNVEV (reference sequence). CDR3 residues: CASGDRVYGYTF. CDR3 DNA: TGTGCCAGCGGGGACAGAGTCTATGGCTACACCTTC.

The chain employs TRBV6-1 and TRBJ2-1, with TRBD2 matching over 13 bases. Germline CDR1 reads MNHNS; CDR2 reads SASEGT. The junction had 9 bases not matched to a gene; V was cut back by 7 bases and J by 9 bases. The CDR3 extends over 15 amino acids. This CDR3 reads CASTPTSGGVGEQFF. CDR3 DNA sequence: TGTGCCAGCACTCCAACTAGCGGGGGGGTCGGTGAGCAGTTCTTC.

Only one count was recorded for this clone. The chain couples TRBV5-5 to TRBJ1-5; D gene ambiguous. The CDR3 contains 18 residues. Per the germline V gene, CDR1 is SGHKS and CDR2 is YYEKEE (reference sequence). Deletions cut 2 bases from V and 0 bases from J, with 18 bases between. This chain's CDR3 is CASSFIKQAGYSNQPQHF. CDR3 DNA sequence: TGTGCCAGCAGCTTTATAAAACAAGCCGGATATAGCAATCAGCCCCAGCATTTT.

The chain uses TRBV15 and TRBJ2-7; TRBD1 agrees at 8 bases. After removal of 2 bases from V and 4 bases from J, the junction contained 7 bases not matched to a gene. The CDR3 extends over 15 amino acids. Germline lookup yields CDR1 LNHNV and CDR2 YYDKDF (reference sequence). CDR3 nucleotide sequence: TGTGCCACCAGCAGACTGGACAGGGTTGGTTACGAGCAGTACTTC. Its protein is CATSRLDRVGYEQYF.

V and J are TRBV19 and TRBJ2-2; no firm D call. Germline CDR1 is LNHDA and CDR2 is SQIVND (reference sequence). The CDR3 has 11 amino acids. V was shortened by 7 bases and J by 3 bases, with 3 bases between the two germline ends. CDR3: CASKHTGELFF. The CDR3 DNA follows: TGTGCCAGTAAACACACCGGGGAGCTGTTTTTT. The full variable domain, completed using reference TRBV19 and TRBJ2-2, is DGGITQSPKYLFRKEGQNVTLSCEQNLNHDAMYWYRQDPGQGLRLIYYSQIVNDFQKGDIAEGYSVSREKKESFPLTVTSAQKNPTAFYLCASKHTGELFFGEGSRLTVL.

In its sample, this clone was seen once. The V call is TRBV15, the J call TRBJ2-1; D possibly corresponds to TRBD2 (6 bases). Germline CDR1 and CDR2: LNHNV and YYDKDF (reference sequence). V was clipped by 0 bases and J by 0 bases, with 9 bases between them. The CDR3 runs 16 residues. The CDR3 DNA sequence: TGTGCCACCAGCAGAGATCCCGGGAGCTCCTACAATGAGCAGTTCTTC. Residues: CATSRDPGSSYNEQFF.

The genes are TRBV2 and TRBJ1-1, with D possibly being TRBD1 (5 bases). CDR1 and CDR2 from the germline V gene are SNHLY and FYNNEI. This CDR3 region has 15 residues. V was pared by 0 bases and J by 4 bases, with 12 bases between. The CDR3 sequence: CASSEALRTITEAFF. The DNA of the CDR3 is TGTGCCAGCAGTGAAGCGCTTCGGACAATCACTGAAGCTTTCTTT.

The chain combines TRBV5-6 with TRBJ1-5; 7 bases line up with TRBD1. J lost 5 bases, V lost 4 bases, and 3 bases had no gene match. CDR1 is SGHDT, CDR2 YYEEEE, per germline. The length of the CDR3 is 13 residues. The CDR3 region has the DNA TGTGCCAGCAGCGTCGACAGGGATCAGCCCCAGCATTTT. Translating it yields CASSVDRDQPQHF.

CDR3 nucleotides: TGTGCCAGCAGCTTAGCCCCAGGGGTTGGGGAAGCTTTCTTT. Protein sequence: CASSLAPGVGEAFF. The V call is TRBV7-2, the J call TRBJ1-1; D may be TRBD1 (6 bases). The CDR3 is 14 amino acids. CDR1 and CDR2 (germline): SGHTA, FQGNSA. Deletions cut 0 bases from V and 8 bases from J, with 13 bases between. The whole variable domain, remainder taken from reference TRBV7-2 and TRBJ1-1, is GAGVSQSPSNKVTEKGKDVELRCDPISGHTALYWYRQSLGQGLEFLIYFQGNSAPDKSGLPSDRFSAERTGGSVSTLTIQRTQQEDSAVYLCASSLAPGVGEAFFGQGTRLTVV.

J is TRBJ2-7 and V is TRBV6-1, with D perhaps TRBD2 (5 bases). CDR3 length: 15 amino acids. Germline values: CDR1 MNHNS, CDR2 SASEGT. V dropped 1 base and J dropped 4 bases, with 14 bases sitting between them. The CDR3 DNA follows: TGTGCCAGCAGTGAAGGCTTCTGGGGAGATTACGAGCAGTACTTC. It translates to CASSEGFWGDYEQYF.

The chain's CDR3 is CASSSRQGGLTDTQYF. CDR3 nucleotide sequence: TGTGCCAGCAGCAGCCGACAGGGGGGGCTCACAGATACGCAGTATTTT. The chain carries TRBV21-1 and TRBJ2-3; TRBD1, the table's D call, was not compared with the DNA. TRBV21-1 is labeled a pseudogene. The CDR3 totals 16 residues.

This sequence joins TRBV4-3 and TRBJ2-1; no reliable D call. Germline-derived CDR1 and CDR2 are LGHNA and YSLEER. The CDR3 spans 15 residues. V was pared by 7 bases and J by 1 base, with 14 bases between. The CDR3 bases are TGCGCCAGCACGTATTTCCGAAATTCCTACAATGAGCAGTTCTTC. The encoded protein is CASTYFRNSYNEQFF.

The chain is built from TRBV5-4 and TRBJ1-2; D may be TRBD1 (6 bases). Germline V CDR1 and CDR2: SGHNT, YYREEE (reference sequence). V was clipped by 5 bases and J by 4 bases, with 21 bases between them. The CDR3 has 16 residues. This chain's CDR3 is CASSSIQGYLSYGYTF. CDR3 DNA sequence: TGTGCCAGCAGTTCTATCCAGGGGTATCTGTCCTATGGCTACACCTTC. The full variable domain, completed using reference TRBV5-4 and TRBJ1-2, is ETGVTQSPTHLIKTRGQQVTLRCSSQSGHNTVSWYQQALGQGPQFIFQYYREEENGRGNFPPRFSGLQFPNYSSELNVNALELDDSALYLCASSSIQGYLSYGYTFGSGTRLTVV.

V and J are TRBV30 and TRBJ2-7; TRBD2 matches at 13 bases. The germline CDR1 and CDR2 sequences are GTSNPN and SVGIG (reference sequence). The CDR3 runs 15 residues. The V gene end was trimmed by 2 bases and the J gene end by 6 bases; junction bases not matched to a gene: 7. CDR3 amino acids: CAWSMGLAGLGEQYF. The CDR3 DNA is TGTGCCTGGAGTATGGGACTAGCGGGGCTAGGCGAGCAGTACTTC.

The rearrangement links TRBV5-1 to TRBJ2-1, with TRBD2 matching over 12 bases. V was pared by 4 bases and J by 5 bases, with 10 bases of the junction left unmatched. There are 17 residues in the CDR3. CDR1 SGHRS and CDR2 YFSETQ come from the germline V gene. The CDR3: CASSRASGGAQDNEQFF. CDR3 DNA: TGCGCCAGCAGCCGTGCTAGCGGGGGGGCCCAAGACAATGAGCAGTTCTTC.

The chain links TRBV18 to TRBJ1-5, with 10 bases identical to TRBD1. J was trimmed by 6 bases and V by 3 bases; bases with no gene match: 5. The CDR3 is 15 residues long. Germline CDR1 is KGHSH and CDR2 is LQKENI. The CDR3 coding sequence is TGTGCCAGCTCACCCGGGACAGGGGTTCGTCAGCCCCAGCATTTT. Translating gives CASSPGTGVRQPQHF.

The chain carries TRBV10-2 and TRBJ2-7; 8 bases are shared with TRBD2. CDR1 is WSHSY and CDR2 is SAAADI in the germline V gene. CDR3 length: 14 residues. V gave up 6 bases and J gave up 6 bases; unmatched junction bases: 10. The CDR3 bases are TGCGCCAGCAGGTACGGGGGGGACTCAGGCGAGCAGTACTTC. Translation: CASRYGGDSGEQYF.